The sequence of this T cell receptor beta chain was determined in a study of blood T cells in healthy people across ages. Germline V gene sequence: CDR1 SGHAT, CDR2 FQNNGV. The CDR3 runs 14 residues. V dropped 2 bases and J dropped 4 bases, with 11 bases sitting between them. The use of a sample-barcoded 5' primer and a J-beta primer mix characterized a second PCR of about 7 to 12 cycles. TCRdb reprocessed the 5' RACE reads with MiXCR, giving one entry per CDR3 protein. The profile shows 650,000 to 950,000 distinct CDR3 sequences, 44% of them singletons. This clonotype originated in a man aged 55-75 years in good health. V and J are TRBV11-2 and TRBJ1-1; D perhaps matches TRBD1 (6 bases). Sample: blood. The CDR3: CASSLNRVVTEAFF. CDR3 sequence (DNA): TGTGCCAGCAGCTTAAACAGGGTGGTCACTGAAGCTTTCTTT.